This entry lists 21 T cell receptor beta chains sequenced from one sample in a study of blood T cell repertoires in COVID-19. Sequencing was performed with immunoSEQ multiplex PCR; in TCRdb, only in-frame clones are kept and a portion is missing. Among about 380,000 clones listed, roughly 86% were seen once. The source material was peripheral blood. The receptor source for this set is a human donor with acute or convalescent COVID-19. The donor label of this sample is uncertain.

J is TRBJ2-3 and V is TRBV6-5, with D perhaps TRBD2 (6 bases). CDR1 is MNHEY, CDR2 SVGAGI, per germline. V shed 0 bases and J shed 6 bases, with 7 bases lying between them. The CDR3 has 13 residues. The CDR3 coding sequence is TGTGCCAGCAGTTACTCGGGACTGGATACGCAGTATTTT. Residues: CASSYSGLDTQYF.

This clone was observed a single time. The chain recombines TRBV7-2 with TRBJ2-2, with D perhaps matching TRBD2 (6 bases). Trimming took off 8 bases at V and 0 bases at J, with 13 bases between the two ends. This CDR3 is 15 amino acids long. The germline CDR1 and CDR2 sequences are SGHTA and FQGNSA. CDR3: CASSWGGTNTGELFF. For the CDR3, the DNA is TGTGCCAGCTCCTGGGGCGGGACGAACACCGGGGAGCTGTTTTTT.

In its sample, this clone was seen a few times. The chain joins TRBV5-1 to TRBJ2-1; 15 bases map to TRBD2. With 6 bases clipped from V and 7 bases from J, the junction kept 8 bases outside the gene matches. This CDR3 comprises 16 residues. The germline V gene encodes CDR1 SGHRS and CDR2 YFSETQ. The CDR3, as DNA: TGCGCCAGCACTACGGGACTAGCGGGAGGACCTAATGAGCAGTTCTTC. Its protein is CASTTGLAGGPNEQFF.

This chain uses TRBV5-6 with TRBJ2-2; D might be TRBD1 (6 bases). The CDR3 loop spans 16 amino acids. The V end lost 4 bases, the J end lost 2 bases, and 15 bases lay between the germline ends. The germline V gene encodes CDR1 SGHDT and CDR2 YYEEEE. The CDR3 region is CASSEGQLINTGELFF. The CDR3 DNA follows: TGTGCCAGCAGCGAAGGACAGCTTATTAACACCGGGGAGCTGTTTTTT. The variable domain in full, completed from reference TRBV5-6 and TRBJ2-2, reads DAGVTQSPTHLIKTRGQQVTLRCSPKSGHDTVSWYQQALGQGPQFIFQYYEEEERQRGNFPDRFSGHQFPNYSSELNVNALLLGDSALYLCASSEGQLINTGELFFGEGSRLTVL.

The gene calls are TRBV5-1 and TRBJ1-2, with TRBD1 as a possible D gene (5 bases). The CDR3 has 15 residues. Between the trimmed V and J ends, which lost 2 bases and 4 bases, there was a span of 15 bases. Germline V gives CDR1 SGHRS, CDR2 YFSETQ. The CDR3 is CASSLDPGRGYGYTF. Written as DNA, the CDR3 is TGCGCCAGCAGCTTAGATCCAGGGCGGGGCTATGGCTACACCTTC.

This chain uses TRBV2 with TRBJ1-4, with 9 nucleotides matching TRBD1. V shed 7 bases, J shed 7 bases, and the junction held 16 bases outside the gene matches. The CDR3 has 17 amino acids. The germline V gene has CDR1 SNHLY and CDR2 FYNNEI. CDR3 region: CASTAVSPGQGGEKLFF. CDR3 DNA sequence: TGTGCCAGCACTGCAGTTTCACCGGGACAGGGCGGTGAAAAACTGTTTTTT.

J is TRBJ1-2 and V is TRBV7-9; the match to TRBD1 covers 7 bases. CDR3 size: 13 residues. Losses at the gene ends were 5 bases for V and 8 bases for J; bases not matched to a gene: 8. Germline values: CDR1 SEHNR, CDR2 FQNEAQ (reference sequence). The DNA for the CDR3 is TGTGCCAGCAGCATACAGGGGCGAGGGGGCTACACCTTC. It specifies CASSIQGRGGYTF.

This clone was counted between two and nine times. Other DNA sequences in the same sample also yield this CDR3. The rearrangement joins TRBV30 to TRBJ1-1; D might be TRBD1 (5 bases). Germline V gene data show CDR1 as GTSNPN and CDR2 as SVGIG (reference sequence). CDR3 length equals 15 residues. Trimming took off 0 bases at V and 1 base at J, with 12 bases between the two ends. CDR3 coding DNA: TGTGCCTGGAGTGTTCCGGGGGTCCCGAACACTGAAGCTTTCTTT. This encodes CAWSVPGVPNTEAFF.

This clone was counted a few times. The V and J genes are TRBV28 and TRBJ1-1; 7 bases match TRBD1. Trimming cost V 6 bases and J 11 bases; bases outside gene matches: 9. CDR3 size: 12 residues. In germline, CDR1 is MDHEN, CDR2 SYDVKM. The CDR3 nucleotides read TGTGCCAGCAGAGACAGGGTTGACGAGGCTTTCTTT. Translated, it gives CASRDRVDEAFF.

The chain is built from TRBV12-3 or TRBV12-4 and TRBJ2-7; no clear D. V shed 1 base and J shed 3 bases, with 7 bases lying between them. The CDR3 loop spans 13 amino acids. The CDR3 reads CASSLGVNYEQYF. The CDR3 coding sequence is TGTGCCAGCAGTTTAGGTGTCAACTACGAGCAGTACTTC.

CDR3 coding DNA: TGTGCCAGCTTCGCCCTACAGGGGGCGTTAGGCGAGCAGTACTTC. It yields the protein CASFALQGALGEQYF. The rearrangement uses TRBV18 and TRBJ2-7, with 9 bases aligning to TRBD1. Trimming at V came to 7 bases and at J to 6 bases, leaving 13 bases not matched to a gene. The CDR3 length is 15 residues. From germline, CDR1 is KGHSH and CDR2 LQKENI.

V and J are TRBV7-9 and TRBJ2-7; 8 nucleotides line up with TRBD1. Germline loops: CDR1 SEHNR, CDR2 FQNEAQ (reference sequence). CDR3 length: 15 residues. The trim removed 2 bases at V and 0 bases at J, leaving 3 bases unmatched. CDR3: CASSLSGGVSYEQYF. The CDR3 DNA is TGTGCCAGCAGCTTATCAGGGGGCGTCTCCTACGAGCAGTACTTC.

The chain employs TRBV7-9 and TRBJ2-7, with D maybe TRBD2 (5 bases). Trimming cost V 1 base and J 2 bases, with 12 bases left between them. CDR1 and CDR2 from the germline V gene are SEHNR and FQNEAQ (reference sequence). CDR3 length equals 15 residues. The DNA for the CDR3 is TGTGCCAGCAGCTTAGTACCGGGGAACCCCTACGAGCAGTACTTC. It encodes CASSLVPGNPYEQYF.

In its sample, this clone was seen once. The chain employs TRBV10-3 and TRBJ2-7; TRBD2 matches 11 bases. Germline lookup yields CDR1 ENHRY and CDR2 SYGVKD. The ends lost 2 bases at V and 4 bases at J; junction bases unmatched: 10. There are 17 residues in the CDR3. The CDR3 loop reads CAISELRSGRASYEQYF. In nucleotides, the CDR3 is TGTGCCATCAGTGAGCTCCGTAGCGGGAGGGCCTCGTACGAGCAGTACTTC.

This clone was seen just once. This chain joins TRBV6-5 and TRBJ2-3; a possible D gene is TRBD2 (6 bases). This CDR3 spans 13 amino acids. Germline V CDR1 and CDR2: MNHEY, SVGAGI. The CDR3 DNA sequence: TGTGGCGGGGATAGGGATGTCGGGGATACGCAGTATTTT. Protein: CGGDRDVGDTQYF.

The CDR3 DNA sequence: TGTGCCAGTCTCCCCGGCGGGGGGTACCAAGAGACCCAGTACTTC. This encodes CASLPGGGYQETQYF. V and J are TRBV11-2 and TRBJ2-5, with TRBD2 matching over 8 bases. The V segment lost 9 bases and the J segment 0 bases; nucleotides outside the gene matches: 9. The length of the CDR3 is 15 residues. CDR1 and CDR2 from the germline V gene are SGHAT and FQNNGV.

The V and J genes are TRBV3-1 (or the pseudogene TRBV3-2) and TRBJ1-2, with D hard to call. The CDR3 has 12 residues. V was shortened by 6 bases and J by 7 bases, with 12 bases between the two germline ends. Germline V lookup: CDR1 LGHDT, CDR2 YNNKEL (reference sequence). Here the CDR3 reads CASSHPRGGYTF. The CDR3 DNA reads as TGTGCCAGCAGTCACCCCCGGGGTGGCTACACCTTC.

This rearrangement joins TRBV27 to TRBJ2-3; D remains unclear. Trimming left V 6 bases short and J 4 bases short, with 17 bases between. The CDR3 is 15 residues long. Germline CDR1 MNHEY, CDR2 SMNVEV (reference sequence). CDR3 coding DNA: TGTGCCAGCAGCCCCCGTGATAGTTACGCAGATACGCAGTATTTT. Amino acids: CASSPRDSYADTQYF.

The chain employs TRBV20-1 and TRBJ1-2; D is ambiguous. Trimming shortened V by 7 bases and J by 4 bases, and 10 bases separated the two germline ends. The germline V gene has CDR1 DFQATT and CDR2 SNEGSKA (reference sequence). CDR3 length equals 11 residues. The CDR3 DNA is TGCAGTGGAGAGAAAAGCTATGGCTACACCTTC. The encoded protein is CSGEKSYGYTF.

This clone appeared a few times. The V call is TRBV9, the J call TRBJ2-1; TRBD2 agrees at 9 bases. Germline V CDR1 and CDR2: SGDLS, YYNGEE. This CDR3 contains 16 residues. The V gene end was trimmed by 4 bases and the J gene end by 10 bases; junction bases not matched to a gene: 15. The CDR3 DNA sequence: TGTGCCAGCAGCTTCGGGAGAGTAGCGGGAGTGAACGAGCAGTTCTTC. This sequence encodes CASSFGRVAGVNEQFF.

V and J are TRBV27 and TRBJ2-5; tentative D call: TRBD1 (5 bases). This CDR3 contains 13 residues. Trimming removed 0 bases from V and 7 bases from J, with 9 bases in between. CDR1 and CDR2 from the germline V gene are MNHEY and SMNVEV (reference sequence). The CDR3 DNA sequence: TGTGCCAGCAGTTTATCCGGTAGGGGGACCCAGTACTTC. As protein: CASSLSGRGTQYF.